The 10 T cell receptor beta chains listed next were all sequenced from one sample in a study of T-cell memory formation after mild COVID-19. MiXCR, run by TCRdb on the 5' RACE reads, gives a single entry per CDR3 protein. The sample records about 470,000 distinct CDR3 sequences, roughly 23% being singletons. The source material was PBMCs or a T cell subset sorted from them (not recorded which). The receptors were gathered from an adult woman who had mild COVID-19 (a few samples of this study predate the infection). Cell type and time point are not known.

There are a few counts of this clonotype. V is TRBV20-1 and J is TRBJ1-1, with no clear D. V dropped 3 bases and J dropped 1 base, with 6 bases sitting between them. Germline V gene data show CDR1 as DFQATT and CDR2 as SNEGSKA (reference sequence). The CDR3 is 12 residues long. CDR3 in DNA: TGCAGTGCTAGGTCGGCGAACACTGAAGCTTTCTTT. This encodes CSARSANTEAFF.

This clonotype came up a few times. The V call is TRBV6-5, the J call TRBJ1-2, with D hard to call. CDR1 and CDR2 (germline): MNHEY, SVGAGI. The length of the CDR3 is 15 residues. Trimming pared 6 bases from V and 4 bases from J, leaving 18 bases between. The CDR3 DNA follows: TGTGCCAGCAGCCGCGCCCCGGAGATAGGCTATGGCTACACCTTC. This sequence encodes CASSRAPEIGYGYTF.

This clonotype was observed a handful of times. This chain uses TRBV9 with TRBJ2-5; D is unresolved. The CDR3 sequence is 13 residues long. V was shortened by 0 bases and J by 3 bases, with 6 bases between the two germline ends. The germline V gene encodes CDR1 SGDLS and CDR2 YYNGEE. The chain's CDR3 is CASSVDPEETQYF. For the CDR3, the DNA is TGTGCCAGCAGCGTAGACCCTGAAGAGACCCAGTACTTC.

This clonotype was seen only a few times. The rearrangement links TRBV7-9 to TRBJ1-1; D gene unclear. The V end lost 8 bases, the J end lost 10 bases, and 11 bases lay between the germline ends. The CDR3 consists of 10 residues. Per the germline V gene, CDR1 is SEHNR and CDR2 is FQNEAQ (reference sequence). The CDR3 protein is CASREFGAFF. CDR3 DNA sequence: TGTGCCAGCCGGGAATTTGGAGCTTTCTTT.

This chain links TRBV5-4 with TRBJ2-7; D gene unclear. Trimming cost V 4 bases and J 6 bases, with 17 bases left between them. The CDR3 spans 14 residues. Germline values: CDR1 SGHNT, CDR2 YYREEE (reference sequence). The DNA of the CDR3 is TGTGCCAGCAGCCCCCCCGGGCTGAGTGGCGAGCAGTACTTC. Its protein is CASSPPGLSGEQYF.

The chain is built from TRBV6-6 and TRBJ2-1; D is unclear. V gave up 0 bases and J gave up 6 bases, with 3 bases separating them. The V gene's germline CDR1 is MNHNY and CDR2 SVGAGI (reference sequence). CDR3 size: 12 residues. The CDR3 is CASSYSANEQFF. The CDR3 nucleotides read TGTGCCAGCAGTTACTCAGCCAATGAGCAGTTCTTC.

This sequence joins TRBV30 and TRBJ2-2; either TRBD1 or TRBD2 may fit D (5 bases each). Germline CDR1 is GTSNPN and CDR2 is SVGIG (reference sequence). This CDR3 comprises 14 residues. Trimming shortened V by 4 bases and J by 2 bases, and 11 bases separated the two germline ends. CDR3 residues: CAWTPGLNTGELFF. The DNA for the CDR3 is TGTGCCTGGACCCCGGGGCTAAACACCGGGGAGCTGTTTTTT.

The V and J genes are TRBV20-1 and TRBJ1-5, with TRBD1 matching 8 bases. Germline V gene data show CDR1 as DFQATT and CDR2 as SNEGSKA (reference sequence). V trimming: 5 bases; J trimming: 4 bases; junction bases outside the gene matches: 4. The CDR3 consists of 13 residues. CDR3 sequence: CSARRDRNQPQHF. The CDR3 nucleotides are TGCAGTGCTCGTCGGGACAGGAATCAGCCCCAGCATTTT.

The CDR3 protein is CASSQAGTSGSYNEQFF. The CDR3 DNA is TGTGCCAGCAGCCAAGCCGGGACTAGCGGGTCCTACAATGAGCAGTTCTTC. This chain uses TRBV7-9 with TRBJ2-1; TRBD2 agrees at 12 bases. CDR1 SEHNR and CDR2 FQNEAQ come from the germline V gene (reference sequence). J was trimmed by 1 base and V by 5 bases; bases with no gene match: 6. This CDR3 contains 17 residues.

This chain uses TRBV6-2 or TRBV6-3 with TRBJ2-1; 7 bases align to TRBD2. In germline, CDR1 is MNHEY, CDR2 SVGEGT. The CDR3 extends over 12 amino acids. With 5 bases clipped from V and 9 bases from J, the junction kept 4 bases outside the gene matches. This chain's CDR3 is CASSRTRAEQFF. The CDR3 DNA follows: TGTGCCAGCAGTAGGACTAGGGCTGAGCAGTTCTTC.